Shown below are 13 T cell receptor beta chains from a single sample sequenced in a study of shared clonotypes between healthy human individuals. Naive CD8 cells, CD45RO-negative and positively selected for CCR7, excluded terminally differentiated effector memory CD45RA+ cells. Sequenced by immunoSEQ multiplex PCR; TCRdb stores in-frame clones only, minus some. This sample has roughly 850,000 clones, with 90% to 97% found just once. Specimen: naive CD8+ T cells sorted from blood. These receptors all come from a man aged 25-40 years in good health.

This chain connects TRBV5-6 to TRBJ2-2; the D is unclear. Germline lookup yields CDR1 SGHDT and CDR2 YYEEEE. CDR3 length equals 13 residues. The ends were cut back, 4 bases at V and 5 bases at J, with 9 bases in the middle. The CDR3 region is CASSPGRTGELFF. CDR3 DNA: TGTGCCAGCAGCCCTGGACGGACCGGGGAGCTGTTTTTT. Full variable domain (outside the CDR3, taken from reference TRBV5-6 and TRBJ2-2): DAGVTQSPTHLIKTRGQQVTLRCSPKSGHDTVSWYQQALGQGPQFIFQYYEEEERQRGNFPDRFSGHQFPNYSSELNVNALLLGDSALYLCASSPGRTGELFFGEGSRLTVL.

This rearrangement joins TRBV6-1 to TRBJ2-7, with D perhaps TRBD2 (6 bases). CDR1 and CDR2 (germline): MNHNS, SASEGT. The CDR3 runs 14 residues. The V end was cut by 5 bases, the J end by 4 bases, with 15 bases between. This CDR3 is CASSTGPGVYEQYF. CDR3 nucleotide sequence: TGTGCCAGCAGTACGGGCCCGGGGGTGTACGAGCAGTACTTC.

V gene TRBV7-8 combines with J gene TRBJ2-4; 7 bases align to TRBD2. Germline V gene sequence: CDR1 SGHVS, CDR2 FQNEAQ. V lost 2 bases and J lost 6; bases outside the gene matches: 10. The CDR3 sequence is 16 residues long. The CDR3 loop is CASSLSAGVEGNIQYF. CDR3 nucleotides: TGTGCCAGCAGCTTAAGCGCGGGAGTCGAGGGAAACATTCAGTACTTC.

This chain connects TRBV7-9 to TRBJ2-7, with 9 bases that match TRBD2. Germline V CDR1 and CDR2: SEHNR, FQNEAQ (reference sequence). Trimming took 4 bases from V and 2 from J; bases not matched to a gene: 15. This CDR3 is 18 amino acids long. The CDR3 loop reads CASSSQILAGTNPYEQYF. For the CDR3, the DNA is TGTGCCAGCAGCTCCCAGATCCTAGCGGGGACTAACCCCTACGAGCAGTACTTC.

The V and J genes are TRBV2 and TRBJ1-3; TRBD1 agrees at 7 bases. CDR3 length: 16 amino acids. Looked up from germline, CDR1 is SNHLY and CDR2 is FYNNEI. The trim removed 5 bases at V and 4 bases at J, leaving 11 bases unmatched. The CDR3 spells CASSLGTGVTGNTIYF. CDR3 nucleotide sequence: TGTGCCAGCAGTCTGGGAACAGGGGTGACGGGAAACACCATATATTTT. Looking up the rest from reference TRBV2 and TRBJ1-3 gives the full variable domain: EPEVTQTPSHQVTQMGQEVILRCVPISNHLYFYWYRQILGQKVEFLVSFYNNEISEKSEIFDDQFSVERPDGSNFTLKIRSTKLEDSAMYFCASSLGTGVTGNTIYFGEGSWLTVV.

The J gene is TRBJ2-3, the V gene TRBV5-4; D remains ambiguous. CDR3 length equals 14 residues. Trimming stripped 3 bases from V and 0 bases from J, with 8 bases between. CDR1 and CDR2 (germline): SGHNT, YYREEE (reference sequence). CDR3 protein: CASSSMGSTDTQYF. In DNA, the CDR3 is TGTGCCAGCAGCTCAATGGGGAGCACAGATACGCAGTATTTT.

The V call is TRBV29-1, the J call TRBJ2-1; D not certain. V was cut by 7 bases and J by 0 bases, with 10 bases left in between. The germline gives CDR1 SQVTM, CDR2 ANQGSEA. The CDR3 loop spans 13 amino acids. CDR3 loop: CSAQQSSYNEQFF. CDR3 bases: TGCAGCGCACAACAGAGCTCCTACAATGAGCAGTTCTTC.

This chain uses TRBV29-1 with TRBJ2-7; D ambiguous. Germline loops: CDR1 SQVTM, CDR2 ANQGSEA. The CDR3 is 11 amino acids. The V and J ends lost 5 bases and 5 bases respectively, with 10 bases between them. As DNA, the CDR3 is TGCAGCGTTATAACCGCTCACGAGCAGTACTTC. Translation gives CSVITAHEQYF.

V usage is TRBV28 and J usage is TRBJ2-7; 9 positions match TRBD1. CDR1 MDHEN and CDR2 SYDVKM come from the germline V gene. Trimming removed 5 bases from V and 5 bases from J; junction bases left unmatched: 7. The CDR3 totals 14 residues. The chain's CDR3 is CASSNDRGRHEQYF. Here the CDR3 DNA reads TGTGCCAGCAGTAACGACAGGGGGAGACACGAGCAGTACTTC.

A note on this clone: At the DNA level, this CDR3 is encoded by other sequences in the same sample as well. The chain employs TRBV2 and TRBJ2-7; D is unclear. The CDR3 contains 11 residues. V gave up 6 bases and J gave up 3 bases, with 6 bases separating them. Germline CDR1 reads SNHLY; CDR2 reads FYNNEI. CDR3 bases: TGTGCCAGCAGGGATTACTACGAGCAGTACTTC. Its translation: CASRDYYEQYF. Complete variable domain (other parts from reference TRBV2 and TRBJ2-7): EPEVTQTPSHQVTQMGQEVILRCVPISNHLYFYWYRQILGQKVEFLVSFYNNEISEKSEIFDDQFSVERPDGSNFTLKIRSTKLEDSAMYFCASRDYYEQYFGPGTRLTVT.

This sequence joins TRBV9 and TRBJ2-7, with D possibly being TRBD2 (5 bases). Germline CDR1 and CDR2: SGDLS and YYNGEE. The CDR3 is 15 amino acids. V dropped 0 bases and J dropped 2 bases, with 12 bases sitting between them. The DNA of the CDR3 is TGTGCCAGCAGCGTAGAGGGTAGCGCGACCTACGAGCAGTACTTC. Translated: CASSVEGSATYEQYF. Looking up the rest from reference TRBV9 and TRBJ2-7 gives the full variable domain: DSGVTQTPKHLITATGQRVTLRCSPRSGDLSVYWYQQSLDQGLQFLIQYYNGEERAKGNILERFSAQQFPDLHSELNLSSLELGDSALYFCASSVEGSATYEQYFGPGTRLTVT.

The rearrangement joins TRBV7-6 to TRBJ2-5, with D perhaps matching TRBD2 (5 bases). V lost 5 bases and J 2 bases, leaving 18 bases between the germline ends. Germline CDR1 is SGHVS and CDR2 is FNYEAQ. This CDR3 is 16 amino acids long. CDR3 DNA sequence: TGTGCCAGCAGCGGTACGGGGTCGGGTTCTCAAGAGACCCAGTACTTC. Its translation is CASSGTGSGSQETQYF.

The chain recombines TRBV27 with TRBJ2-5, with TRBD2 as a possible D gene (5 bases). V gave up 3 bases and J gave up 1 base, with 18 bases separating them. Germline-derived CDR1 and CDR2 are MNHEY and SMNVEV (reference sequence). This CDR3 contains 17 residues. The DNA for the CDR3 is TGTGCCAGCAGTTTTACCGACCCCGTCGGGATCCAAGAGACCCAGTACTTC. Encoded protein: CASSFTDPVGIQETQYF.